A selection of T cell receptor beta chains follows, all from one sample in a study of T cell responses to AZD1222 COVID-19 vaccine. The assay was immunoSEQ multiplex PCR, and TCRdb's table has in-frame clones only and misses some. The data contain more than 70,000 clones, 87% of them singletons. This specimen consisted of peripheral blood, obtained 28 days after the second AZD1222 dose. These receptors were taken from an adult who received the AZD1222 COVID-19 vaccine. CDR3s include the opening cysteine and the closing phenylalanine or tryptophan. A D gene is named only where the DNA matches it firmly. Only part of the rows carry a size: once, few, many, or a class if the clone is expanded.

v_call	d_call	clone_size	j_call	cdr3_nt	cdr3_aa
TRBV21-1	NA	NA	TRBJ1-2	TGTGCCAGCAGCAAAGGGCGGTCCCGTAACTATGGCTACACCTTC	CASSKGRSRNYGYTF
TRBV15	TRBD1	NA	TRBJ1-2	TGTGCCACCAGCAGGGGGGGACAGGCAGAAAAAGCCTACACCTTC	CATSRGGQAEKAYTF
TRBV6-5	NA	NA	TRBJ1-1	TGTGCCAGCGTGGGGGGAGGGAAGCTTGAAGCTTTCTTT	CASVGGGKLEAFF
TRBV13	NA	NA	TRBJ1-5	TGTGCCAGCAGCTTTCTGGGGGCAGGACAGCCCCAGCATTTT	CASSFLGAGQPQHF
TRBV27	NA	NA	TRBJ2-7	TGTGCCAGCAGCCAGTTCTCCTCCTACGAGCAGTACTTC	CASSQFSSYEQYF
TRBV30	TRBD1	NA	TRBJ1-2	TGTGCCTGGGGTTGGACAGGGAAGCATGGCTACACCTTC	CAWGWTGKHGYTF
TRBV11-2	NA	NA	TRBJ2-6	TGTGCCAGCAGCCCGGGACTCCCTGGGGCCAACGTCCTGACTTTC	CASSPGLPGANVLTF
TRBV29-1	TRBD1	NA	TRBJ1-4	TGCAGCGTTGAAGTGGACGAGGGGGCGAAAAAACTGTTTTTT	CSVEVDEGAKKLFF
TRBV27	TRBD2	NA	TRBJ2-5	TGTGCCAGCAGTCCGGTGTCCGGCGGGAGGTTCGAATGGGAGACCCAGTACTTC	CASSPVSGGRFEWETQYF
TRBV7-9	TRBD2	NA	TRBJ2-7	TGTGCCAGCAGCTCTAGCGGCTACGAGCAGTACTTC	CASSSSGYEQYF
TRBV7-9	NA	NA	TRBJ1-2	TGTGCCAGCAGCTTAGTAAGAGATACTAACTATGGCTACACCTTC	CASSLVRDTNYGYTF
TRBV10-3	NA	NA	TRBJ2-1	TGTGCCATCAGTATCGGACAGTACAATGAGCAGTTCTTC	CAISIGQYNEQFF
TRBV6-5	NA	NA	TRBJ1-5	TGTGCCAGCCTGCTCGGGCCGGTAAGCAATCAGCCCCAGCATTTT	CASLLGPVSNQPQHF
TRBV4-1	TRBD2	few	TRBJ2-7	TGCGCCAGCAGCCAAGGGGGACTAGCGGGGTCGGGAGAGCAGTACTTC	CASSQGGLAGSGEQYF
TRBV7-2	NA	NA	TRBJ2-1	TGTGCCAGCAGCTCCGAACAATACAATGAGCAGTTCTTC	CASSSEQYNEQFF
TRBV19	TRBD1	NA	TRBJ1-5	TGTGCCAGTAGTATAGCTGGACAGGGGTTCGTTAGCAATCAGCCCCAGCATTTT	CASSIAGQGFVSNQPQHF
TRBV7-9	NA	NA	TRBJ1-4	TGTGCCAGCAGCCCAGCGGGGAGACTTACAACTAATGAAAAACTGTTTTTT	CASSPAGRLTTNEKLFF
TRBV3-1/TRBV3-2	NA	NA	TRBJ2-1	TGTGCCAGCAGCCAACTCCGCTACAATGAGCAGTTCTTC	CASSQLRYNEQFF
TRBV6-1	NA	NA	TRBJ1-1	TGTGCCAGCAGTGACCAAGGGGCCAACACTGAAGCTTTCTTT	CASSDQGANTEAFF
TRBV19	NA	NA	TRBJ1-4	TGTGCCAGTAGTATTCAGGGGTCCTCGACTAATGAAAAACTGTTTTTT	CASSIQGSSTNEKLFF
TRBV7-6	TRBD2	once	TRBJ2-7	TGTGCCAGCAGCTTGGCCGGGACTAGCGGGAGTACCTACGAGCAGTACTTC	CASSLAGTSGSTYEQYF
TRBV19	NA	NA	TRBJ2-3	TGTGCCAGTAGTATAAAGGGTCTGGCCACAGATACGCAGTATTTT	CASSIKGLATDTQYF
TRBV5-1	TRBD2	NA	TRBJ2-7	TGCGCCAGCAGCATCGGGACTAGCGGAATCACCTACGAGCAGTACTTC	CASSIGTSGITYEQYF